Reported below is one T cell receptor (beta chain). Its target is not known. PCR employed 60 Vbeta and 13 Jbeta primers. The assay was immunoSEQ multiplex PCR, and TCRdb's table has in-frame clones only and misses some. This sample has more than 35,000 clones, with almost 70% found just once. The V segment lost 7 bases and the J segment 7 bases; nucleotides outside the gene matches: 9. Looked up from germline, CDR1 is SNHLY and CDR2 is FYNNEI. The CDR3 consists of 15 residues. These data are taken from a study of cytomegalovirus exposure and HLA in healthy donors. Study findings and constraints: Researchers left out some V segments, among them TRBV6-2 and TRBV6-3, as indistinguishable.

The chain is built from TRBV2 and TRBJ2-1, with 11 bases matching TRBD2. The source is a man in his forties in good health and CMV-seronegative. Material for sequencing was PBMCs. CDR3 region: CASKDLAGGGNEQFF. CDR3 nucleotides: TGTGCCAGCAAAGACCTAGCGGGGGGAGGAAATGAGCAGTTCTTC.